The 10 T cell receptor beta chains listed next were all sequenced from one sample in a study of CD8 T cells in Susac syndrome (dated by TCRdb to between 2018 and 2020). The library was obtained by the immunoSEQ multiplex PCR assay. RNA was extracted using the RNeasy kit, and roughly 0.5 to 1 ug of the RNA was reverse transcribed with random hexamers. TCRdb applied fastp at Q25 and MiXCR to the public reads, then kept only in-frame beta chains. One record per CDR3 amino acid sequence lists the most common genes and DNA. The sample contains roughly 89,000 distinct CDR3 sequences, approximately 96% of them found a single time. The ten largest clones add up to 0.62% of the sample. The source material was CD8+ T cells from PBMCs. The receptors come from a human donor with Susac syndrome.

The chain links TRBV20-1 to TRBJ2-1, with 7 positions matching TRBD2. The V gene's germline CDR1 is DFQATT and CDR2 SNEGSKA (reference sequence). Germline trimming cut 0 bases from V and 5 bases from J; bases unmatched to any gene: 7. This CDR3 has 15 amino acids. In nucleotides, the CDR3 is TGCAGTGCTAGAGATTGGGCTAGCGGAGACAATGAGCAGTTCTTC. This translates into CSARDWASGDNEQFF.

The CDR3 protein is CAWRAGGHNSGNTIYF. CDR3 nucleotide sequence: TGTGCCTGGAGAGCCGGGGGGCACAACTCTGGAAACACCATATATTTT. V is TRBV30 and J is TRBJ1-3; a weak D match, TRBD1 (6 bases). Per germline, CDR1 GTSNPN and CDR2 SVGIG (reference sequence). V shed 3 bases and J shed 0 bases, with 15 bases lying between them. The CDR3 is made up of 16 amino acids.

This clonotype was seen a single time. The chain recombines TRBV12-3 or TRBV12-4 with TRBJ2-3; 9 nucleotides match TRBD2. With 6 bases clipped from V and 6 bases from J, the junction kept 7 bases outside the gene matches. The CDR3 length is 14 residues. The chain's CDR3 is CASRISGGLDTQYF. The CDR3 region has the DNA TGTGCCAGCAGGATTAGCGGGGGTTTGGATACGCAGTATTTT.

This chain connects TRBV7-9 to TRBJ2-5; no clear D. This CDR3 comprises 12 residues. The germline gives CDR1 SEHNR, CDR2 FQNEAQ (reference sequence). V was cut by 6 bases and J by 4 bases, with 9 bases left in between. The DNA for the CDR3 is TGTGCCAGCAGTTCGTTCGGAGAGACCCAGTACTTC. Residues: CASSSFGETQYF.

This clonotype came up once. This CDR3 reads CASSSSYQNEQFF. CDR3 bases: TGTGCCAGCAGTTCTTCATACCAGAATGAGCAGTTCTTC. This chain connects TRBV6-2 or TRBV6-3 to TRBJ2-1; D uncertain. Germline V gene data show CDR1 as MNHEY and CDR2 as SVGEGT. V shed 4 bases and J shed 7 bases, with 11 bases lying between them. This CDR3 is 13 amino acids long.

The rearrangement joins TRBV27 to TRBJ2-2; D possibly uses TRBD1 or TRBD2 (6 bases each). The CDR3 runs 14 residues. Germline CDR1 MNHEY, CDR2 SMNVEV (reference sequence). V was shortened by 7 bases and J by 4 bases, with 13 bases between the two germline ends. The CDR3, as DNA: TGTGCCAGCAAGATCAGGGGAGGCACCGGGGAGCTGTTTTTT. It yields the protein CASKIRGGTGELFF.

The DNA of the CDR3 is TGCAGTGCTTCTACAGGGAATCAGCCCCAGCATTTT. Amino acids: CSASTGNQPQHF. The chain carries TRBV20-1 and TRBJ1-5; D perhaps matches TRBD1 (6 bases). V was cut by 5 bases and J by 4 bases, with 9 bases left in between. This CDR3 is built from 12 residues. The germline CDR1 and CDR2 sequences are DFQATT and SNEGSKA (reference sequence).

The chain uses TRBV20-1 and TRBJ2-5, with 9 nucleotides matching TRBD2. CDR1 and CDR2 from the germline V gene are DFQATT and SNEGSKA (reference sequence). V dropped 5 bases and J dropped 2; count of bases not matched to a gene: 6. The CDR3 is 14 amino acids. The CDR3 nucleotides are TGCAGTGCTGATAGCGGGGGATCTCAAGAGACCCAGTACTTC. As protein: CSADSGGSQETQYF.

The genes are TRBV6-1 and TRBJ2-5; 8 positions agree with TRBD2. V gave up 7 bases and J gave up 5 bases; unmatched junction bases: 12. The germline CDR1 and CDR2 sequences are MNHNS and SASEGT. The CDR3 is made up of 15 amino acids. This chain's CDR3 is CASTVQGLDVETQYF. In nucleotides, the CDR3 is TGTGCCAGCACCGTTCAGGGACTAGATGTCGAGACCCAGTACTTC.

The chain combines TRBV29-1 with TRBJ2-1; a possible D gene is TRBD1 (5 bases). Trimming shortened V by 3 bases and J by 10 bases, and 13 bases separated the two germline ends. This CDR3 spans 12 amino acids. CDR1 and CDR2 (germline): SQVTM, ANQGSEA. The CDR3 reads CSVEARAGEQFF. The CDR3 DNA reads as TGCAGCGTTGAGGCCCGGGCAGGGGAGCAGTTCTTC.